This T cell receptor beta chain was obtained from a study of T cell responses to AZD1222 COVID-19 vaccine. Clones were sequenced by immunoSEQ multiplex PCR, and TCRdb holds only the in-frame ones, with some missing. Of roughly 130,000 clones listed, about 90% are singletons. The germline CDR1 and CDR2 sequences are SGHNT and YYREEE (reference sequence). The CDR3 is 14 amino acids. V was clipped by 4 bases and J by 3 bases, with 8 bases between them. This specimen was peripheral blood, taken on day 0 of AZD1222 vaccination. This sequence was found in an adult in good health. This chain connects TRBV5-4 to TRBJ2-6, with TRBD2 as a possible D gene (6 bases). CDR3 region: CASSDGGGANVLTF. The DNA of the CDR3 is TGTGCCAGCAGCGACGGGGGTGGGGCCAACGTCCTGACTTTC.